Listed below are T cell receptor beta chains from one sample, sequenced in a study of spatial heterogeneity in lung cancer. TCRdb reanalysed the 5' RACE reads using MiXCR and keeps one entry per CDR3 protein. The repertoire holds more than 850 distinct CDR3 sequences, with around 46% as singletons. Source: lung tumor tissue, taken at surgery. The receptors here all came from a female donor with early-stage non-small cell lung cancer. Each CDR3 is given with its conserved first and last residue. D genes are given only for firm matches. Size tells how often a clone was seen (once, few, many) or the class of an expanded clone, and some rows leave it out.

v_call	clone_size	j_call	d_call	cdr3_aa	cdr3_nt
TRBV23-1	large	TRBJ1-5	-	CASSQSNGLGGTNQPQHF	TGCGCCAGCAGTCAATCGAACGGTCTAGGGGGTACCAATCAGCCCCAGCATTTT
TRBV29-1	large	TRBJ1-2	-	CSGGTGRRGFYGYTF	TGCAGCGGGGGAACAGGGAGGCGAGGTTTCTATGGCTACACCTTC
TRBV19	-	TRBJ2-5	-	CASSIDSQETQYF	TGTGCCAGTAGTATAGACAGTCAAGAGACCCAGTACTTC
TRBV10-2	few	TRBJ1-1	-	CASRAAGTSDTEAFF	TGCGCCAGCAGAGCGGCGGGGACGTCGGACACTGAAGCTTTCTTT
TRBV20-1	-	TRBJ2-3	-	CSALSRDSRWPDTQYF	TGCAGTGCGTTATCCCGGGACTCCCGGTGGCCAGATACGCAGTATTTT
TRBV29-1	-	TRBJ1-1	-	CSVSVVTGTEAFF	TGCAGCGTTTCGGTAGTCACAGGCACTGAAGCTTTCTTT
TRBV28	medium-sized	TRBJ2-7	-	CASSLGATEQYF	TGTGCCAGCAGTTTAGGGGCCACCGAGCAGTACTTC
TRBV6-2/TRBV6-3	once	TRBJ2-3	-	CASRPLDLYTDTQYF	TGTGCCAGCAGACCCTTAGACCTATACACAGATACGCAGTATTTT
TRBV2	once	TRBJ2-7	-	CASTRDVYEQYF	TGTGCCAGCACCCGAGATGTTTACGAGCAGTACTTC
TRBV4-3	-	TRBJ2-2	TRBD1	CASSQGTGFTGELFF	TGCGCCAGCAGCCAAGGGACAGGTTTTACCGGGGAGCTGTTTTTT
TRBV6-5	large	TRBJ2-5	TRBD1	CASSYGTVQETQYF	TGTGCCAGCAGTTACGGGACAGTCCAAGAGACCCAGTACTTC
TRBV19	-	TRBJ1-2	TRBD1	CASSRQTGDPYGYTF	TGTGCCAGTAGCCGACAGACAGGGGATCCCTATGGCTACACCTTC
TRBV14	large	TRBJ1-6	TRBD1	CASSTGGAVNSPLHF	TGTGCCAGCAGCACAGGGGGCGCGGTTAACTCACCCCTCCACTTT
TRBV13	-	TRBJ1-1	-	CASSFGGYHTEAFF	TGTGCCAGCAGCTTCGGCGGTTACCATACTGAAGCTTTCTTT
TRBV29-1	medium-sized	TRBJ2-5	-	CSVNRQQETQYF	TGCAGCGTTAACCGACAGCAAGAGACCCAGTACTTC
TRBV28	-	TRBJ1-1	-	CASSSHGLTMNTEAFF	TGTGCCAGCAGTTCCCACGGACTGACGATGAACACTGAAGCTTTCTTT
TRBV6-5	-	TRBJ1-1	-	CASSYFAGLNTEAFF	TGTGCCAGCAGTTACTTTGCAGGTTTGAACACTGAAGCTTTCTTT
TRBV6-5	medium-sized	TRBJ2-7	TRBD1	CASSQTGGDGSYEQYF	TGTGCCAGCAGTCAGACAGGGGGAGATGGGTCCTACGAGCAGTACTTC
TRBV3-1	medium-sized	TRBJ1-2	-	CASSQDGRGGGYTF	TGTGCCAGCAGCCAAGACGGGAGGGGCGGAGGCTACACCTTC
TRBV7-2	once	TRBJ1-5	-	CASSPLAEGRNQPQHF	TGTGCCAGCAGCCCACTAGCGGAGGGGCGGAATCAGCCCCAGCATTTT
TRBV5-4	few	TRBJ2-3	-	CASSFRVPVLFYSLTDTQYF	TGTGCCAGCAGCTTCCGGGTACCGGTTCTCTTTTACTCCCTAACTGATACGCAGTATTTT
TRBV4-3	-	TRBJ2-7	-	CASSQDRAGIYEQYF	TGCGCCAGCAGCCAAGATCGGGCAGGAATCTACGAGCAGTACTTC
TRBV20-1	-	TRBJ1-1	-	CSAREVGVRTEAFF	TGCAGTGCTAGAGAAGTAGGAGTTCGCACTGAAGCTTTCTTT
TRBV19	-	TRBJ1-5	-	CASKRGTYNQPQHF	TGTGCCAGTAAGAGGGGCACTTACAATCAGCCCCAGCATTTT
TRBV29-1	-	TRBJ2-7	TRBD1	CSVQRRDRGSSEQYF	TGCAGCGTCCAACGCCGCGACAGGGGGTCGAGCGAGCAGTACTTC
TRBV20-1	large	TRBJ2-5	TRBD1	CSARTGAPQTQYF	TGCAGTGCTAGGACAGGGGCGCCCCAGACCCAGTACTTC
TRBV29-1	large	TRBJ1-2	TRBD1	CSVGPTGTYGYTF	TGCAGCGTGGGCCCGACAGGGACCTATGGCTACACCTTC
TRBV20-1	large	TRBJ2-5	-	CSASIETQYF	TGCAGTGCTAGTATTGAGACCCAGTACTTC
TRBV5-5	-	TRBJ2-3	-	CASSSPLAYTDTQYF	TGTGCCAGCAGCTCTCCGCTAGCGTACACAGATACGCAGTATTTT
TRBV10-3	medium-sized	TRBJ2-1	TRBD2	CAIGRLAGGQNNEQFF	TGTGCCATCGGAAGACTAGCGGGGGGCCAAAACAATGAGCAGTTCTTC
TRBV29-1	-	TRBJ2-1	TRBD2	CSVILGLAGAGEQFF	TGCAGCGTCATTCTGGGACTAGCGGGAGCGGGTGAGCAGTTCTTC
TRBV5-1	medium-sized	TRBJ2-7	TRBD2	CASRLAGVAYEQYF	TGCGCCAGCCGACTAGCGGGGGTGGCGTACGAGCAGTACTTC
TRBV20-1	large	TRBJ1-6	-	CSAREPGPNSPLHF	TGCAGTGCTAGAGAGCCAGGGCCAAATTCACCCCTCCACTTT
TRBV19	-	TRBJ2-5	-	CASSSSQESQYF	TGTGCCAGTAGTAGCAGCCAAGAGTCCCAGTACTTC
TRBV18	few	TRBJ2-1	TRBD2	CASSPPVAGDNEQFF	TGTGCCAGCTCACCACCGGTGGCGGGGGACAATGAGCAGTTCTTC
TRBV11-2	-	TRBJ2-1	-	CASSLEVHEQFF	TGTGCCAGCAGCTTAGAGGTTCATGAGCAGTTCTTC